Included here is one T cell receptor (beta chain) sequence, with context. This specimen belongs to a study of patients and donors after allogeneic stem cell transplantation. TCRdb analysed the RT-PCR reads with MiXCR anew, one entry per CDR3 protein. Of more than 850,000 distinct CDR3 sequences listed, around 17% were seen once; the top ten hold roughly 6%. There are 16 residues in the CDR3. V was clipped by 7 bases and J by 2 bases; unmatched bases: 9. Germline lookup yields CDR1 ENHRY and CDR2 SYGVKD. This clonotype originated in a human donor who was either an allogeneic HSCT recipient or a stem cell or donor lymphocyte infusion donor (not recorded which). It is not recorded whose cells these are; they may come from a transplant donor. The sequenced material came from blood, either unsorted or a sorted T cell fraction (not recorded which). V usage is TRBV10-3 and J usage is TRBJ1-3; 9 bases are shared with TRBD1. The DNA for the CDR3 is TGTGCCATCACCACGGGACAGGGACGGGCTGGAAACACCATATATTTT. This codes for CAITTGQGRAGNTIYF.